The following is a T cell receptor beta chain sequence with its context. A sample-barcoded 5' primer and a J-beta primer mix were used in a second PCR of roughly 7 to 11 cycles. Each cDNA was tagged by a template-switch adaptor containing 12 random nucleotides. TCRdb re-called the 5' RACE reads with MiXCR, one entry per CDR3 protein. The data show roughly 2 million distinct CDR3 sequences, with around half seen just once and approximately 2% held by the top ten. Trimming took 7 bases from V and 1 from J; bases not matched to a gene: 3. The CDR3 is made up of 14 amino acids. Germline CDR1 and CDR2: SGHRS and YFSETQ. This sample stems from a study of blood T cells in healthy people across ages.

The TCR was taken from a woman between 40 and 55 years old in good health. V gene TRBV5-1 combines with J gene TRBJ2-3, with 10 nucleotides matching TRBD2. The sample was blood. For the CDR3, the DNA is TGCGCCAGCCTCGGGACTAGCGGCACAGATACGCAGTATTTT. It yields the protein CASLGTSGTDTQYF.